The 19 T cell receptor beta chains listed next were all sequenced from one sample in a study of CD8+ T cells in alopecia areata. cDNA reverse transcribed from extracted RNA served as the sequencing template. The assay was immunoSEQ multiplex PCR, and TCRdb's table has in-frame clones only and misses some. The profile covers 170,000 or so clones, with 59% appearing a single time and roughly 14% taken by the ten largest. This sample comprised CD4+ T cells sorted from blood, obtained at week 0. These TCRs come from a human donor with alopecia areata.

The chain carries TRBV9 and TRBJ2-6; D is possibly TRBD2 (6 bases). The CDR3 is made up of 16 amino acids. The V gene's germline CDR1 is SGDLS and CDR2 YYNGEE. The V and J ends lost 4 bases and 2 bases respectively, with 13 bases between them. The CDR3 loop is CASSSYSGAGANVLTF. The CDR3 DNA sequence: TGTGCCAGCAGCTCCTACTCGGGGGCTGGGGCCAACGTCCTGACTTTC. The complete variable domain, with remaining parts taken from reference TRBV9 and TRBJ2-6, reads DSGVTQTPKHLITATGQRVTLRCSPRSGDLSVYWYQQSLDQGLQFLIQYYNGEERAKGNILERFSAQQFPDLHSELNLSSLELGDSALYFCASSSYSGAGANVLTFGAGSRLTVL.

This clone turned up a few times. The rearrangement links TRBV5-1 to TRBJ2-3; the D is unclear. Germline lookup yields CDR1 SGHRS and CDR2 YFSETQ. V was shortened by 3 bases and J by 0 bases, with 11 bases between the two germline ends. The CDR3 has 15 amino acids. CDR3 sequence: CASSSRLTSTDTQYF. CDR3 sequence (DNA): TGCGCCAGCAGCTCCAGGTTAACTAGCACAGATACGCAGTATTTT.

The gene calls are TRBV2 and TRBJ1-3; D not certain. Trimming shortened V by 8 bases and J by 0 bases, and 14 bases separated the two germline ends. Per germline, CDR1 SNHLY and CDR2 FYNNEI. The CDR3 is 15 amino acids. CDR3 residues: CASYNRPSSGNTIYF. The DNA for the CDR3 is TGTGCCAGCTATAACCGTCCCAGCTCTGGAAACACCATATATTTT.

This clone was seen only once. The gene calls are TRBV6-5 and TRBJ1-1; no clear D. This CDR3 spans 12 amino acids. The germline V gene encodes CDR1 MNHEY and CDR2 SVGAGI. V was shortened by 10 bases and J by 0 bases, with 9 bases between the two germline ends. The CDR3 bases are TGTGCCACCACAAGCTTGAACACTGAAGCTTTCTTT. Amino acid sequence: CATTSLNTEAFF.

This chain links TRBV29-1 with TRBJ2-3, with a tentative D call TRBD2 (5 bases). CDR1 and CDR2 (germline): SQVTM, ANQGSEA. Trimming stripped 4 bases from V and 0 bases from J, with 8 bases between. This CDR3 is built from 13 residues. For the CDR3, the DNA is TGCAGCGTTGGAGAGCGGAGCACAGATACGCAGTATTTT. Protein: CSVGERSTDTQYF.

V gene TRBV15 combines with J gene TRBJ2-1, with a tentative D call TRBD2 (5 bases). Per the germline V gene, CDR1 is LNHNV and CDR2 is YYDKDF (reference sequence). CDR3 length: 14 amino acids. Trimming stripped 0 bases from V and 7 bases from J, with 10 bases between. In nucleotides, the CDR3 is TGTGCCACCAGCAGAGATCGGAGGAGGAATGAGCAGTTCTTC. Amino acid sequence: CATSRDRRRNEQFF.

The gene calls are TRBV15 and TRBJ2-5; 9 nucleotides agree with TRBD1. The CDR3 is made up of 13 amino acids. Germline loops: CDR1 LNHNV, CDR2 YYDKDF (reference sequence). After removal of 8 bases from V and 4 bases from J, the junction contained 5 bases not matched to a gene. As DNA, the CDR3 is TGTGCCACCCGGGACAGGGTTTCAGAGACCCAGTACTTC. It encodes CATRDRVSETQYF.

This clone was recorded only once. J is TRBJ1-1 and V is TRBV30; D unclear. The CDR3 loop spans 13 amino acids. V was shortened by 8 bases and J by 2 bases, with 15 bases between the two germline ends. The germline V gene has CDR1 GTSNPN and CDR2 SVGIG (reference sequence). CDR3 protein: CALGSLGNTEAFF. The CDR3 DNA is TGTGCCCTCGGCTCCCTGGGTAACACTGAAGCTTTCTTT.

The chain carries TRBV29-1 and TRBJ1-5; D is unresolved. The length of the CDR3 is 13 residues. The V end lost 4 bases, the J end lost 0 bases, and 7 bases lay between the germline ends. Germline V gives CDR1 SQVTM, CDR2 ANQGSEA. The CDR3 reads CSVGMNSNQPQHF. CDR3 DNA sequence: TGCAGCGTTGGGATGAATAGCAATCAGCCCCAGCATTTT.

V usage is TRBV29-1 and J usage is TRBJ2-1, with D possibly matching TRBD1 (5 bases). Per the germline V gene, CDR1 is SQVTM and CDR2 is ANQGSEA. CDR3 length equals 12 residues. Between the trimmed V and J ends, which lost 3 bases and 5 bases, there was a span of 8 bases. The CDR3 spells CSVDRVDNEQFF. The CDR3 nucleotides are TGCAGCGTTGACAGGGTGGACAATGAGCAGTTCTTC.

This clone was counted once. The chain recombines TRBV15 with TRBJ2-7, with 11 bases matching TRBD1. V lost 6 bases and J lost 2; bases outside the gene matches: 6. Germline V gene sequence: CDR1 LNHNV, CDR2 YYDKDF (reference sequence). The CDR3 extends over 15 amino acids. The CDR3 DNA sequence: TGTGCCACCAGTGACGGGGGACAGGGGGCCTACGAGCAGTACTTC. Protein product: CATSDGGQGAYEQYF.

The chain links TRBV5-1 to TRBJ2-6, with TRBD2 as a possible D gene (6 bases). Between the trimmed V and J ends, which lost 0 bases and 3 bases, there was a span of 10 bases. Per germline, CDR1 SGHRS and CDR2 YFSETQ. The CDR3 runs 16 residues. This CDR3 is CASSLDGGVGANVLTF. The CDR3 DNA sequence: TGCGCCAGCAGCTTGGATGGCGGGGTTGGGGCCAACGTCCTGACTTTC.

Only one count was recorded for this clone. The gene calls are TRBV2 and TRBJ2-5; TRBD2 matches 7 bases. V lost 7 bases and J lost 5; bases outside the gene matches: 7. Germline V CDR1 and CDR2: SNHLY, FYNNEI. The CDR3 is 13 amino acids. The CDR3, as DNA: TGTGCCAGCAAGCTGGGGGGGAGGGAGACCCAGTACTTC. It yields the protein CASKLGGRETQYF.

The genes are TRBV29-1 and TRBJ1-1; D remains unclear. Germline V gives CDR1 SQVTM, CDR2 ANQGSEA. The CDR3 runs to 9 residues. V lost 6 bases, J lost 6 bases, and 5 bases lay in between. CDR3 coding DNA: TGCAGCGTCGGCCCTGAAGCTTTCTTT. Translating gives CSVGPEAFF.

This clone was counted only a few times. The chain links TRBV12-5 to TRBJ2-7; 7 nucleotides line up with TRBD1. V lost 6 bases, J lost 3 bases, and 8 bases stayed unmatched. Looked up from germline, CDR1 is LGHNT and CDR2 is FRNRAP. The CDR3 length is 14 residues. The CDR3 nucleotides read TGTGCTAGTGGACTAGGGGCAGGGGGCTACGAGCAGTACTTC. This sequence encodes CASGLGAGGYEQYF.

This chain uses TRBV18 with TRBJ2-7, with 8 bases identical to TRBD2. J was trimmed by 3 bases and V by 2 bases; bases with no gene match: 6. This CDR3 comprises 15 residues. Germline-derived CDR1 and CDR2 are KGHSH and LQKENI. CDR3 region: CASSPSGTSGYEQYF. In nucleotides, the CDR3 is TGTGCCAGCTCACCAAGCGGGACTAGTGGCTACGAGCAGTACTTC.

The V gene is TRBV29-1, the J gene TRBJ2-7; 8 nucleotides match TRBD1. With 6 bases clipped from V and 2 bases from J, the junction kept 6 bases outside the gene matches. CDR1 is SQVTM, CDR2 ANQGSEA, per germline. This CDR3 spans 13 amino acids. In nucleotides, the CDR3 is TGCAGCGTAGACAGGGGTGTTCCCTACGAGCAGTACTTC. It yields the protein CSVDRGVPYEQYF.

A remark on this clone: The same CDR3 can be traced to other DNA sequences in this sample. This rearrangement joins TRBV30 to TRBJ1-4, with TRBD1 as a possible D gene (6 bases). V was pared by 3 bases and J by 7 bases, with 6 bases between. The CDR3 is made up of 11 amino acids. Looked up from germline, CDR1 is GTSNPN and CDR2 is SVGIG (reference sequence). CDR3: CAWRGGEKLFF. In DNA, the CDR3 is TGTGCCTGGAGAGGGGGTGAAAAACTGTTTTTT.

This clone came up once. V gene TRBV5-1 combines with J gene TRBJ2-3; D may be TRBD1 (6 bases). This CDR3 is 14 amino acids long. Between the trimmed V and J ends, which lost 4 bases and 0 bases, there was a span of 9 bases. The germline V gene has CDR1 SGHRS and CDR2 YFSETQ. The CDR3 DNA sequence: TGCGCCAGCAGCCAAGGACAGAGCACAGATACGCAGTATTTT. Residues: CASSQGQSTDTQYF. Full variable domain (rest looked up from reference TRBV5-1 and TRBJ2-3): KAGVTQTPRYLIKTRGQQVTLSCSPISGHRSVSWYQQTPGQGLQFLFEYFSETQRNKGNFPGRFSGRQFSNSRSEMNVSTLELGDSALYLCASSQGQSTDTQYFGPGTRLTVL.